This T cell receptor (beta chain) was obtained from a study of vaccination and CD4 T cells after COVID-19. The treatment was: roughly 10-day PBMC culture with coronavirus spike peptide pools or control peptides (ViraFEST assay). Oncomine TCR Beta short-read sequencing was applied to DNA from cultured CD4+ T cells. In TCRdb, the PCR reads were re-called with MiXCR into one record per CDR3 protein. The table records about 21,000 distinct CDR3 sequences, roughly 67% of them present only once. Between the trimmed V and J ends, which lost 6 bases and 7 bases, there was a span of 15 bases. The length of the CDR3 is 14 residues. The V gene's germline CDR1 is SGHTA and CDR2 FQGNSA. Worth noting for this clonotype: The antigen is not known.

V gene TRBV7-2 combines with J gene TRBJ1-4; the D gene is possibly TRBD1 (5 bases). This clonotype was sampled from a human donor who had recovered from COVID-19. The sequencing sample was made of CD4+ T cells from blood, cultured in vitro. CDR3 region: CASSGGTVGEKLFF. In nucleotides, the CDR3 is TGTGCCAGCAGTGGGGGAACAGTTGGTGAAAAACTGTTTTTT.